The clone carrying this T cell receptor beta chain has only a few counts. Antigen unknown. This sample was taken from a study of cytomegalovirus exposure and HLA in healthy donors. Overall study context: Of the donors genotyped, approximately 430 in all, 65% to 90% fell in the Caucasian-associated ancestry cluster.

Primers for the PCR totalled 60 Vbeta and 13 Jbeta. The data were produced by immunoSEQ multiplex PCR, yet TCRdb's version contains in-frame clones alone and is incomplete. The sample yields about 130,000 clones, around 69% seen once. Trimming cost V 6 bases and J 1 base; bases outside gene matches: 5. There are 15 residues in the CDR3. Per germline, CDR1 LNHDA and CDR2 SQIVND (reference sequence). General observations from the study: More clonal expansion characterized HLA-associated TCR beta chains than equally common others in a later analysis. In an earlier analysis, most TCR beta V segments were productive about 87% or about 30% of the time. Confirmation in vitro established that a few CMV-associated chains were specific for CMV antigens.

Sequencing input: PBMCs. This rearrangement joins TRBV19 to TRBJ2-5, with 10 bases fitting TRBD1. This TCR came from a human donor in good health. The CDR3 bases are TGTGCCAGTAGCATGGGACAGGGGTTCCAAGAGACCCAGTACTTC. It codes for CASSMGQGFQETQYF.